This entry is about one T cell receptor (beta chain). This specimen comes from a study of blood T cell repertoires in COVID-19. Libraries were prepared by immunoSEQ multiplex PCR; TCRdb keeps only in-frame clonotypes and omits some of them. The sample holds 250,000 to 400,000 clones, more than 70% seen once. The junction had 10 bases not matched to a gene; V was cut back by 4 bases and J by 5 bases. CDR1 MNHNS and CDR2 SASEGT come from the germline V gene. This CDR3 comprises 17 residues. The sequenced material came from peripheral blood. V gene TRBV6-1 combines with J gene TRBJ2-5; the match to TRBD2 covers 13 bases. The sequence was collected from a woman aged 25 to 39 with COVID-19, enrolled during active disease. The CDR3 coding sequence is TGTGCCAGCAGTGTGGGACTAGCGGGGACTCCAGGGGAGACCCAGTACTTC. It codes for CASSVGLAGTPGETQYF.